The T cell receptor beta chain described here comes from a study of T cells in Graves' hyperthyroidism and ophthalmopathy. This clonotype was counted many times. Its antigen is unknown. Points from the study as a whole: From stable hyperthyroidism, ophthalmopathy was separated by a 13 V-J model. Most expanded thyroid clonotypes above 0.001 also appeared in blood. The model anticipated ophthalmopathy a median approximately six months pre-onset.

The CDR3 runs to 12 residues. CDR1 and CDR2 (germline): MDHEN, SYDVKM. V dropped 6 bases and J dropped 1 base, with 6 bases sitting between them. Amplified TCR beta CDR3 regions came from RNA transcripts. A first-round RT-PCR of the TCR CDR3 used the HTBI primer set. TCRdb re-derived calls from the multiplex PCR reads in MiXCR, one entry per CDR3 protein. Of roughly 550,000 distinct CDR3 sequences listed, more than 15% are singletons. The V call is TRBV28, the J call TRBJ1-1; tentatively, D is TRBD1 (6 bases). The material sequenced was blood. The clonotype originates from a woman aged 25 to 39 with Graves' ophthalmopathy. The CDR3 DNA follows: TGTGCCAGCAGGGACAGGAACACTGAAGCTTTCTTT. It codes for CASRDRNTEAFF. The full variable domain, completed using reference TRBV28 and TRBJ1-1, is DVKVTQSSRYLVKRTGEKVFLECVQDMDHENMFWYRQDPGLGLRLIYFSYDVKMKEKGDIPEGYSVSREKKERFSLILESASTNQTSMYLCASRDRNTEAFFGQGTRLTVV.